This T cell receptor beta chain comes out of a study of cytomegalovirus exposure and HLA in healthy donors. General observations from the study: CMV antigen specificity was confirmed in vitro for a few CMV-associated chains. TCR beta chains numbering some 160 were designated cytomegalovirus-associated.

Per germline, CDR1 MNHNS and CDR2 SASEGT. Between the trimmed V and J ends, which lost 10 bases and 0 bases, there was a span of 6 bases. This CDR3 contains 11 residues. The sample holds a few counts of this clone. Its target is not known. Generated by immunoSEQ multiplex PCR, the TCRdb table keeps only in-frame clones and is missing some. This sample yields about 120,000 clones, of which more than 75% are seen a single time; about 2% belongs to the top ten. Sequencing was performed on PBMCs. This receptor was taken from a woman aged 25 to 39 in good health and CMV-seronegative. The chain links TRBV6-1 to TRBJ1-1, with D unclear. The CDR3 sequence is CATRVNTEAFF. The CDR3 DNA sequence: TGTGCCACCCGGGTGAACACTGAAGCTTTCTTT.